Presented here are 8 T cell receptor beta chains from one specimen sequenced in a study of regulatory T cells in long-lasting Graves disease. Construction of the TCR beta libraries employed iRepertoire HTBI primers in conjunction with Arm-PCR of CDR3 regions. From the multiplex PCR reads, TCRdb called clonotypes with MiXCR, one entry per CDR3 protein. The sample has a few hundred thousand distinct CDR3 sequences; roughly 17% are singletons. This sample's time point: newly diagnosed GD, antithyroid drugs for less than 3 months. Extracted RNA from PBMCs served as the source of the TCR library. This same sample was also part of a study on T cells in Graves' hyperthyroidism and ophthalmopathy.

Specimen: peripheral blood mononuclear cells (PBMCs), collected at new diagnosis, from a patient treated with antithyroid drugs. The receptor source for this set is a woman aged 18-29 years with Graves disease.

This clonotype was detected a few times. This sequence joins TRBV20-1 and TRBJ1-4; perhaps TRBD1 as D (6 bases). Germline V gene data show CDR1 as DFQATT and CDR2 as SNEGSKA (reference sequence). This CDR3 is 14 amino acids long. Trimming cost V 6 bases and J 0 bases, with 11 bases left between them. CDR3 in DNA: TGCAGTGCGGAAGGGACAACAACTAATGAAAAACTGTTTTTT. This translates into CSAEGTTTNEKLFF.

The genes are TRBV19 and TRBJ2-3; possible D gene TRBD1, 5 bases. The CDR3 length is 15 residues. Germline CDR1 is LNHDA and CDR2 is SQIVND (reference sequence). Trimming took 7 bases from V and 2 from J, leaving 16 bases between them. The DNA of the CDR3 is TGTGCCAGTATGGGCCAGGGCGGCCTCACAGATACGCAGTATTTT. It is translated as CASMGQGGLTDTQYF.

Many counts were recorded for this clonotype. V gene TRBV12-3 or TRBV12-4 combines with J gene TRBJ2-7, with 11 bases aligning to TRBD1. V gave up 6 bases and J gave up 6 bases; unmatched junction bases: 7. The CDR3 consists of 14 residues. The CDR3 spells CASSKTGTGGEQYF. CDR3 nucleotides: TGTGCCAGCAGCAAAACCGGGACAGGGGGCGAGCAGTACTTC.

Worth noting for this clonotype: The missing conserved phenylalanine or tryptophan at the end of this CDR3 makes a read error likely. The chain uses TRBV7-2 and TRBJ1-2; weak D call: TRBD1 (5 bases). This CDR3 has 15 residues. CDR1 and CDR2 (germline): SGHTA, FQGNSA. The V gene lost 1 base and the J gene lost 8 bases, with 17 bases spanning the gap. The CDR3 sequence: CASSLVTGPVGGYTL. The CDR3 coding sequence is TGTGCCAGCAGCTTAGTAACGGGGCCCGTCGGGGGCTACACCCTC.

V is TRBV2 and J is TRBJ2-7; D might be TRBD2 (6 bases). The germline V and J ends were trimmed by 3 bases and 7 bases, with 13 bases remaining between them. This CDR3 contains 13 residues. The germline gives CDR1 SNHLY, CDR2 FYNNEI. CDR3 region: CASSETRTEEQYF. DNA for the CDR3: TGTGCCAGCAGTGAGACTAGAACGGAGGAGCAGTACTTC.

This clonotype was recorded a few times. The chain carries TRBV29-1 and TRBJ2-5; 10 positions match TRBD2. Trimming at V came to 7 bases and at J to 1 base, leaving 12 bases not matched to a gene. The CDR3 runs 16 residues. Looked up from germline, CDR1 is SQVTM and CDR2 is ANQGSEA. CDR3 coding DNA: TGCAGCGCGTGGGATGGGAGCGGGAGGGTCCAAGAGACCCAGTACTTC. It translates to CSAWDGSGRVQETQYF.

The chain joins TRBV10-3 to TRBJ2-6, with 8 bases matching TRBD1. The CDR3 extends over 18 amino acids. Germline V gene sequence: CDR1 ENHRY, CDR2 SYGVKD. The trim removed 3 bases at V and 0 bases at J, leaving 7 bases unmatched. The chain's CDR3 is CAISEWGRGPSGANVLTF. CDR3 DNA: TGTGCCATCAGTGAATGGGGCAGGGGGCCCTCTGGGGCCAACGTCCTGACTTTC.

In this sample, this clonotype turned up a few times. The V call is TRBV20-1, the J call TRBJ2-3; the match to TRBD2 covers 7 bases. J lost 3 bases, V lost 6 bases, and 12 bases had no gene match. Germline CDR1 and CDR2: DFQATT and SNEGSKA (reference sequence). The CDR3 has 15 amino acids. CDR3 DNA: TGCAGTGCCCAGCTGGCGGGAGAAATAACAGATACGCAGTATTTT. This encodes CSAQLAGEITDTQYF.